The entry below describes one T cell receptor (beta chain). This sample was included in a study of blood T cells in healthy people across ages. Deletions cut 7 bases from V and 4 bases from J, with 7 bases between. Per germline, CDR1 MDHEN and CDR2 SYDVKM. This CDR3 contains 11 residues. The authors ran a second PCR of about 6 to 11 cycles using a sample-barcoded 5' primer and a J-beta primer mix. Each cDNA was tagged by a template-switch adaptor containing 12 random nucleotides. One entry per CDR3 protein results from TCRdb running MiXCR on the 5' RACE reads. The sample yields over 750,000 distinct CDR3 sequences, roughly 25% seen once. This sample also appeared in a second study, on T cells of mothers and their children.

The rearrangement links TRBV28 to TRBJ2-5; no firm D call. The sample taken for sequencing was blood. The TCR originated in a boy aged 5-17 years in good health. The CDR3 loop reads CASTDRETQYF. The DNA of the CDR3 is TGTGCCAGCACCGACCGAGAGACCCAGTACTTC.